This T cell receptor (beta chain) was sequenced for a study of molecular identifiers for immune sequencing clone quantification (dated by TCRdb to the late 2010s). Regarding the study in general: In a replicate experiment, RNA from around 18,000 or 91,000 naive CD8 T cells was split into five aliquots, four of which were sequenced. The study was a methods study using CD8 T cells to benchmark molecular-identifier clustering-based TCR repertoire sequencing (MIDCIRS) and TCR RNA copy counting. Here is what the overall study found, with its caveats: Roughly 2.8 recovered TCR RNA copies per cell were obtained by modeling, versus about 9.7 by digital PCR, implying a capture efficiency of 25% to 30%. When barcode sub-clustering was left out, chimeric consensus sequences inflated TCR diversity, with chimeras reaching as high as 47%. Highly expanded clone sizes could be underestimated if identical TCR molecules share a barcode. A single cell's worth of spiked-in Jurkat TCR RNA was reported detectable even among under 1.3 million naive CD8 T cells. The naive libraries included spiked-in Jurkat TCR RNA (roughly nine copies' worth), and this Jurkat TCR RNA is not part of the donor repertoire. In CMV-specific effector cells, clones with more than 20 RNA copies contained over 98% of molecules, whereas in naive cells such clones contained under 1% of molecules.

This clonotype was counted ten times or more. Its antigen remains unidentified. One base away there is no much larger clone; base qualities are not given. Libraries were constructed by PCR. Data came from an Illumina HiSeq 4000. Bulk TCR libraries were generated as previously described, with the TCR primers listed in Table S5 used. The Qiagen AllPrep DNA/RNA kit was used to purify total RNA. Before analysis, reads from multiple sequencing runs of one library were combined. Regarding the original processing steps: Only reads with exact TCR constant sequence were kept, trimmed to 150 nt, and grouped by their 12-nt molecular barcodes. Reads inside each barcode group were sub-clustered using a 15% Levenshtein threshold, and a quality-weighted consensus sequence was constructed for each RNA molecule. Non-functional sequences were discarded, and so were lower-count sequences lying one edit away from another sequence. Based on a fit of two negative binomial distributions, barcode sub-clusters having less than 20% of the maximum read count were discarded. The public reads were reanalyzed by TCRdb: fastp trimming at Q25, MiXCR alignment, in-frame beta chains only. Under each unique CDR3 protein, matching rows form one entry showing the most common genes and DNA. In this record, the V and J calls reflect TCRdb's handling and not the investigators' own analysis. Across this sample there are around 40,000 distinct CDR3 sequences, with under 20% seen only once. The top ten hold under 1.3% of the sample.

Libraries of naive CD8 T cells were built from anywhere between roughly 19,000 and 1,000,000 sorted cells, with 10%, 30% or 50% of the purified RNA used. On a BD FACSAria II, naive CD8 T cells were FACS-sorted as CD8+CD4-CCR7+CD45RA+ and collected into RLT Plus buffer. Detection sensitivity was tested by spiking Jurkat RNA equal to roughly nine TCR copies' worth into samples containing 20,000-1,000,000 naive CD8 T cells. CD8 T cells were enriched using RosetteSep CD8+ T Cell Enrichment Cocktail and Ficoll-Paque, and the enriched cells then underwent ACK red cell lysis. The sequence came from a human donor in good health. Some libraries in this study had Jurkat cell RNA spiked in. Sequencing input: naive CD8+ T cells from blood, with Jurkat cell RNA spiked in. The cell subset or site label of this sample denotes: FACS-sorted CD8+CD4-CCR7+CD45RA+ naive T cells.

The bases are TGCAGCGTTGTAGCTGCTAGCACAGATACGCAGTATTTT. Translated, this gives CSVVAASTDTQYF. The rearranged chain carries TRBV29-1 and TRBJ2-3; there is no confident call for the D gene. CDR1 and CDR2, per the germline V gene, are SQVTM and ANQGSEA. Trimming removed 4 bases from V and 0 bases from J, leaving 8 bases between the germline ends. The CDR3 starts with the cysteine, ends with the phenylalanine, and has 13 residues. This entry keeps only the CDR3 DNA: 39 bases, framed from base 1.